This is a list of T cell receptor beta chains from one sample in a study of CD8 T cells in ankylosing spondylitis. Using its own MiXCR run on the 5' RACE reads, TCRdb lists one record per CDR3 protein. The data show 220,000 or so distinct CDR3 sequences, about 18% seen once. The sample comprised blood, either unsorted or a sorted T cell fraction (not recorded which). Receptors were obtained from a male donor with ankylosing spondylitis. The CDR3 runs from the conserved cysteine through the conserved F or W. D genes are given only for firm matches. Clone size is stated in some rows and not others, as once, few, many or a class when expanded.

clone size	V gene	J gene	D gene	CDR3 DNA	CDR3 protein
-	TRBV29-1	TRBJ1-2	-	TGCAGCGTTGTTCTCTTGGAGCCTGGCTACACCTTC	CSVVLLEPGYTF
many	TRBV2	TRBJ2-1	-	TGTGCCACCCAAACCGAGACCGTGTGGAATGAGCAGTTCTTC	CATQTETVWNEQFF
-	TRBV5-8	TRBJ2-6	-	TGTGCCAGCAGCTTGTGGACTCGGGGGTCTGGGGCCAACGTCCTGACTTTC	CASSLWTRGSGANVLTF
few	TRBV12-3/TRBV12-4	TRBJ1-6	TRBD1	TGTGCCAGCAGTTTCGGCGGGACAGGGGTTAATTCACCCCTCCACTTT	CASSFGGTGVNSPLHF
many	TRBV12-5	TRBJ2-5	-	TGTGCTAGTCGAAGAGCGCAAGAGACCCAGTACTTC	CASRRAQETQYF
once	TRBV2	TRBJ2-5	TRBD1	TGTGCCAGCCGCCCTGGGACAGAAGAGACCCAGTACTTC	CASRPGTEETQYF
-	TRBV9	TRBJ1-3	-	TGTGCCAGCAGCGTAGAGGGGGGGGCCGAAAACACCATATATTTT	CASSVEGGAENTIYF
few	TRBV3-1	TRBJ2-1	TRBD2	TGTGCCAGCAGCCAAGATCACGAGCGGGGGGCCGACTTGGATGAGCAGTTCTTC	CASSQDHERGADLDEQFF
few	TRBV6-5	TRBJ1-1	-	TGTGCCAGCAGTTACGGTAGGGACACTGAAGCTTTCTTT	CASSYGRDTEAFF
-	TRBV7-2	TRBJ2-7	TRBD1	TGTGCCAACTTTGGTGGACAGGGCTACGAGCAGTACTTC	CANFGGQGYEQYF
-	TRBV11-2	TRBJ2-7	TRBD2	TGTGCCAGCAGCTTAGCGGGGGGAATCTCCTACGAGCAGTACTTC	CASSLAGGISYEQYF
few	TRBV30	TRBJ1-1	-	TGTGCCTGGAGGGAGATTGAAGCTTTCTTT	CAWREIEAFF
-	TRBV5-1	TRBJ1-2	-	TGCGCCAGCAGCCAACTAAAAGGGGGAGCTAACTATGGCTACACCTTC	CASSQLKGGANYGYTF
few	TRBV7-9	TRBJ1-4	-	TGTGCCAGCAGCTTCGAGGGGATTTATGAAAAACTGTTTTTT	CASSFEGIYEKLFF
many	TRBV12-3/TRBV12-4	TRBJ1-2	TRBD1	TGTGCCAGCAGTCAGGGGGGACAGGGGACCTATGGCTACACCTTC	CASSQGGQGTYGYTF
few	TRBV29-1	TRBJ2-7	-	TGCAGCGTGAATACAGGTTCCTACGAGCAGTACTTC	CSVNTGSYEQYF
few	TRBV7-2	TRBJ2-1	TRBD2	TGTGCCAGCAGCTTAGTGGGAGGGGACAATGAGCAGTTCTTC	CASSLVGGDNEQFF
few	TRBV10-1	TRBJ2-7	-	TGCGCCAGAGGGAGAAGGGCCGAGCAGTACTTC	CARGRRAEQYF
-	TRBV4-1	TRBJ2-5	-	TGCGCCAGCAGCCAATGGGCGGCGGACACAGGGGAGACCCAGTACTTC	CASSQWAADTGETQYF
-	TRBV7-9	TRBJ2-2	TRBD2	TGTGCCAGCAGCTTACTGGCGGGGGGGTACACCGGGGAGCTGTTTTTT	CASSLLAGGYTGELFF
few	TRBV4-3	TRBJ2-3	-	TGCGCCAGCAGCCCCCTGGGGGCGGGAAGCACAGATACGCAGTATTTT	CASSPLGAGSTDTQYF
-	TRBV12-3/TRBV12-4	TRBJ2-1	-	TGTGCCAGCAGGTGGGGTTACAATGAGCAGTTCTTC	CASRWGYNEQFF
few	TRBV3-1	TRBJ2-3	-	TGTGCCAGCAGCCAGTTGGGTCGGGTCACAGATACGCAGTATTTT	CASSQLGRVTDTQYF
few	TRBV6-5	TRBJ2-3	-	TGTGCCAGCAGTTTAGGACAGTATCCCACAGATACGCAGTATTTT	CASSLGQYPTDTQYF
few	TRBV9	TRBJ2-2	-	TGTGCCAGCAGCGTAGTTACCACCGGGGAGCTGTTTTTT	CASSVVTTGELFF
many	TRBV27	TRBJ2-7	TRBD2	TGTGCCAGCAGCTTCGGACTAGCGGGCTACGAGCAGTACTTC	CASSFGLAGYEQYF
few	TRBV11-2	TRBJ1-2	-	TGTGCCAGCAGCTTAGAGTTTATAGAAGATGGCTACACCTTC	CASSLEFIEDGYTF
-	TRBV6-6	TRBJ2-7	-	TGTGCCAGCAGTTACACCTACGAGCAGTACTTC	CASSYTYEQYF
few	TRBV29-1	TRBJ2-1	TRBD2	TGCAGCGTTGTAGGTTCGACGACTAGCGGGACCTACAATGAGCAGTTCTTC	CSVVGSTTSGTYNEQFF
few	TRBV6-1	TRBJ2-3	TRBD2	TGTGCCAGCAGTACAGCGGGACCGAGCACAGATACGCAGTATTTT	CASSTAGPSTDTQYF
few	TRBV27	TRBJ1-1	-	TGTGCCAGCAGTTTATCAAACCTAAACACTGAAGCTTTCTTT	CASSLSNLNTEAFF
many	TRBV4-1	TRBJ2-2	-	TGTGCCAGCAGCCAAGGCGGAACCGGGGAGCTGTTTTTT	CASSQGGTGELFF
many	TRBV27	TRBJ2-1	-	TGTGCCAGCAGTGCTAGCACCTCCTACAATGAGCAGTTCTTC	CASSASTSYNEQFF
few	TRBV27	TRBJ1-1	-	TGTGCCAGCAGTCCGCGGACAGAGGCTGAAGCTTTCTTT	CASSPRTEAEAFF
-	TRBV4-3	TRBJ2-1	TRBD2	TGCGCCAGCAGCCAGATAGCGGGAGGAGTGTACAATGAGCAGTTCTTC	CASSQIAGGVYNEQFF
-	TRBV27	TRBJ2-1	-	TGTGCCAGCAGTTTGCGGGTTTACAATGAGCAGTTCTTC	CASSLRVYNEQFF
-	TRBV11-3	TRBJ2-1	-	TGTGCCAGCAGCCCCCTTGCCGACAGGAGTATCAATGAGCAGTTCTTC	CASSPLADRSINEQFF
few	TRBV24-1	TRBJ1-1	-	TGTGCCACCAGAGGGGCGGCCAACACTGAAGCTTTCTTT	CATRGAANTEAFF
many	TRBV5-1	TRBJ2-7	-	TGCGCCAGCCGGACAGAGTCCTCCTACGAGCAGTACTTC	CASRTESSYEQYF
-	TRBV7-3	TRBJ2-7	-	TGTGCCAGCAGTCTCTCTTTCGGGAGCTCCTACGAGCAGTACTTC	CASSLSFGSSYEQYF
few	TRBV20-1	TRBJ2-7	-	TGCAGTGCTAGATTGGGCGGGGATTCCTACGAGCAGTACTTC	CSARLGGDSYEQYF
-	TRBV6-2/TRBV6-3	TRBJ2-3	-	TGTGCCAGCAGACCCCAGGACAGTAACTCAGATACGCAGTATTTT	CASRPQDSNSDTQYF
few	TRBV11-2	TRBJ1-1	TRBD1	TGTGCCAGCAGCCTCCCGACAGGGGTGATGAACACTGAAGCTTTCTTT	CASSLPTGVMNTEAFF
few	TRBV5-6	TRBJ2-1	-	TGTGCCAGCAGCTTCCAGGGGTCGTACAATGAGCAGTTCTTC	CASSFQGSYNEQFF
-	TRBV2	TRBJ2-7	-	TGTGCCAGCAGAAGGACTCAAGACTACGAGCAGTACTTC	CASRRTQDYEQYF